The 15 T cell receptor beta chains below were found in one sample sequenced in a study of shared clonotypes between healthy human individuals. Profiled with immunoSEQ multiplex PCR; TCRdb holds only in-frame clones, not every one. Of about a million clones detected, roughly 80% appear once; the ten largest clones hold 0.7% to 0.95%. The sample taken for sequencing was memory CD4+ T cells from PBMCs. Subset described: CD45RA-negative fraction. The receptors stem from a man aged 18 to 30 in good health. Some clones in this sample may be carry-over from other donors' samples.

As concerns this clone: This likely traces to a read error, being one base from a far larger clone. This is likely a read error, given that the CDR3 carries no conserved phenylalanine or tryptophan at its end. As DNA, the CDR3 is TGTGCCATCAGTGAATCAGGGGTAGGCTATGGCTACACCCTC. Its translation is CAISESGVGYGYTL. The gene calls are TRBV10-3 and TRBJ1-2; perhaps TRBD1 as D (6 bases). Germline loops: CDR1 ENHRY, CDR2 SYGVKD. The CDR3 loop spans 14 amino acids. The V end was cut by 3 bases, the J end by 4 bases, with 12 bases between.

The chain links TRBV5-1 to TRBJ2-2; 7 bases fit TRBD1. CDR1 is SGHRS and CDR2 is YFSETQ in the germline V gene. The CDR3 is 15 residues long. The V segment lost 4 bases and the J segment 6 bases; nucleotides outside the gene matches: 9. The CDR3 sequence: CASSRGDSFAGELFF. The CDR3 coding sequence is TGCGCCAGCAGCAGAGGGGACAGCTTCGCCGGGGAGCTGTTTTTT.

The genes are TRBV11-3 and TRBJ1-1, with 7 bases matching TRBD1. CDR1 and CDR2 from the germline V gene are SGHNT and YENEEA. The CDR3 sequence is 13 residues long. J gave up 8 bases and V 5 bases, and 8 bases lay outside the gene matches. The CDR3 nucleotides are TGTGCCAGCAGCCCTACAGGGGCCCGGGAAGCTTTCTTT. Amino acids: CASSPTGAREAFF.

With respect to this clone: The junction departs from the called germline gene at one end, perhaps through a read error. V is TRBV30 and J is TRBJ2-4, with D uncertain. In germline, CDR1 is GTSNPN, CDR2 SVGIG (reference sequence). The CDR3 sequence is 13 residues long. The CDR3 sequence is CAWSALLENIQYF. CDR3 in DNA: TGTGCCTGGAGTGCCTTGCTTGAAAACATCCAGTACTTC. Based on the CDR3 plus reference TRBV30 and TRBJ2-4, the full variable domain is SQTIHQWPATLVQPVGSPLSLECTVEGTSNPNLYWYRQAAGRGLQLLFYSVGIGQISSEVPQNLSASRPQDRQFILSSKKLLLSDSGFYLCAWSALLENIQYFGAGTRLSVL.

This clone has just a few counts. This chain uses TRBV4-1 with TRBJ2-7, with 9 bases matching TRBD2. The CDR3 extends over 16 amino acids. Germline V gene data show CDR1 as MGHRA and CDR2 as YSYEKL. J gave up 3 bases and V 0 bases, and 6 bases lay outside the gene matches. In nucleotides, the CDR3 is TGCGCCAGCAGCCAAGATCAGACTAGCGGTCACTACGAGCAGTACTTC. This sequence encodes CASSQDQTSGHYEQYF.

The V and J genes are TRBV7-2 and TRBJ2-1; 12 nucleotides match TRBD2. CDR3 length: 18 residues. Trimming took 5 bases from V and 5 from J; bases not matched to a gene: 13. Germline V gene data show CDR1 as SGHTA and CDR2 as FQGNSA. The CDR3 DNA follows: TGTGCCAGCAGCACCCGACCCCTCAGACTAGCGGGAGACAATGAGCAGTTCTTC. Protein sequence: CASSTRPLRLAGDNEQFF.

The J gene is TRBJ2-4, the V gene TRBV4-1; 11 nucleotides agree with TRBD1. Germline CDR1 MGHRA, CDR2 YSYEKL. Unmatched junction bases numbered 4, after V lost 5 bases and J lost 7 bases. The CDR3 is 14 amino acids. The DNA of the CDR3 is TGCGCCAGCAGCAACCGGGACAGGGGGAACATTCAGTACTTC. Translation gives CASSNRDRGNIQYF.

This clone has only one observation. V is TRBV5-4 and J is TRBJ1-2, with 9 bases matching TRBD1. Trimming removed 2 bases from V and 13 bases from J; junction bases left unmatched: 12. Germline V gene lookup returns CDR1 SGHNT and CDR2 YYREEE (reference sequence). The CDR3 is made up of 14 amino acids. CDR3 coding DNA: TGTGCCAGCAGCTTCGAGGGACAGGGCCGAGTGCCCACCTTC. Its translation: CASSFEGQGRVPTF.

J is TRBJ1-4 and V is TRBV28; D may be TRBD1 (5 bases). In germline, CDR1 is MDHEN, CDR2 SYDVKM. Trimming pared 4 bases from V and 4 bases from J, leaving 10 bases between. This CDR3 has 14 amino acids. DNA for the CDR3: TGTGCCAGCAGTTCCGGGACTAGTAATGAAAAACTGTTTTTT. This gives the protein CASSSGTSNEKLFF.

The chain uses TRBV5-4 and TRBJ2-1; 10 bases match TRBD2. The CDR3 sequence is 15 residues long. The V and J ends lost 1 base and 4 bases, in that order; junction bases with no gene match: 2. Germline CDR1 SGHNT, CDR2 YYREEE (reference sequence). DNA of the CDR3: TGTGCCAGCAGCTTGACTAGCGGGGAGTACAATGAGCAGTTCTTC. As protein: CASSLTSGEYNEQFF.

There are a few counts of this clone. J is TRBJ1-4 and V is TRBV5-1; TRBD1 matches at 8 bases. Germline loops: CDR1 SGHRS, CDR2 YFSETQ. The CDR3 covers 14 residues. Unmatched junction bases numbered 3, after V lost 0 bases and J lost 8 bases. CDR3 residues: CASSLGQGKEKLFF. CDR3 nucleotides: TGCGCCAGCAGCTTGGGACAGGGGAAAGAAAAACTGTTTTTT.

The chain links TRBV5-1 to TRBJ2-7; 11 bases agree with TRBD2. Per the germline V gene, CDR1 is SGHRS and CDR2 is YFSETQ. V lost 4 bases and J lost 7; bases outside the gene matches: 1. The CDR3 length is 12 residues. CDR3 bases: TGCGCCAGCAGCCCTAGCGGGAGGGAGCAGTACTTC. Amino acids: CASSPSGREQYF.

The chain has TRBV11-2 and TRBJ2-7; D gene uncertain. This CDR3 is 16 amino acids long. V shed 1 base and J shed 0 bases, with 13 bases lying between them. Germline V gives CDR1 SGHAT, CDR2 FQNNGV. CDR3 protein: CASSLAAGRSSYEQYF. CDR3 bases: TGTGCCAGCAGCTTAGCAGCAGGTAGGAGCTCCTACGAGCAGTACTTC.

The chain couples TRBV5-1 to TRBJ2-5; unclear D gene. The V end was cut by 0 bases, the J end by 5 bases, with 11 bases between. The CDR3 totals 14 residues. Germline-derived CDR1 and CDR2 are SGHRS and YFSETQ. The CDR3 region has the DNA TGCGCCAGCAGCTTGGCAGTCAGGCAGGAGACCCAGTACTTC. The encoded protein is CASSLAVRQETQYF.

The chain carries TRBV30 and TRBJ2-1, with D unclear. In germline, CDR1 is GTSNPN, CDR2 SVGIG (reference sequence). V was pared by 0 bases and J by 5 bases, with 8 bases between. The CDR3 runs to 13 residues. Here the CDR3 reads CAWSVALNNEQFF. CDR3 DNA: TGTGCCTGGAGTGTAGCCCTAAACAATGAGCAGTTCTTC. Full variable domain (remainder filled in from reference TRBV30 and TRBJ2-1): SQTIHQWPATLVQPVGSPLSLECTVEGTSNPNLYWYRQAAGRGLQLLFYSVGIGQISSEVPQNLSASRPQDRQFILSSKKLLLSDSGFYLCAWSVALNNEQFFGPGTRLTVL.